These T cell receptor beta chains were read from a single sample in a study of cytomegalovirus exposure and HLA in healthy donors. This table comes from immunoSEQ multiplex PCR, and its TCRdb copy is limited to in-frame clones, with some not included. Of 150,000 to 200,000 clones listed, 80% to 85% are singletons. Specimen: PBMCs. Receptors originate from a young woman in good health and CMV-seronegative. Both conserved end residues are part of each CDR3. Each record gives: D gene, CDR3 length, J gene, V gene, CDR3 protein. The D gene is left open where the match is weak.

D gene: TRBD1; CDR3 length: 13; J gene: TRBJ2-7; V gene: TRBV23-1; CDR3 protein: CARAGTGDYEQYF
D gene: TRBD2; CDR3 length: 16; J gene: TRBJ2-5; V gene: TRBV5-1; CDR3 protein: CASSLGSGSIQETQYF
D gene: NA; CDR3 length: 15; J gene: TRBJ2-6; V gene: TRBV28; CDR3 protein: CASSLFLSGANVLTF
D gene: TRBD1; CDR3 length: 13; J gene: TRBJ1-2; V gene: TRBV4-3; CDR3 protein: CASSRDRGAGYTF
D gene: TRBD1; CDR3 length: 19; J gene: TRBJ1-2; V gene: TRBV28; CDR3 protein: CASSLGAPSTRGVIYGYTF
D gene: TRBD2; CDR3 length: 15; J gene: TRBJ2-7; V gene: TRBV27; CDR3 protein: CASSHRTSGLYEQYF
D gene: NA; CDR3 length: 15; J gene: TRBJ2-2; V gene: TRBV25-1; CDR3 protein: CASSEPNLRGGELFF
D gene: TRBD1; CDR3 length: 13; J gene: TRBJ1-1; V gene: TRBV7-2; CDR3 protein: CASSSQGVTEAFF
D gene: NA; CDR3 length: 14; J gene: TRBJ2-2; V gene: TRBV7-6; CDR3 protein: CASSPSEATGELFF
D gene: TRBD1; CDR3 length: 13; J gene: TRBJ1-1; V gene: TRBV27; CDR3 protein: CASSAQGANEAFF
D gene: TRBD2; CDR3 length: 16; J gene: TRBJ2-3; V gene: TRBV6-4; CDR3 protein: CASSDELAGDTDTQYF
D gene: NA; CDR3 length: 16; J gene: TRBJ1-1; V gene: TRBV27; CDR3 protein: CASSLYLEGGATEAFF
D gene: NA; CDR3 length: 14; J gene: TRBJ2-2; V gene: TRBV5-8; CDR3 protein: CASSLGYLTGELFF
D gene: NA; CDR3 length: 13; J gene: TRBJ2-4; V gene: TRBV7-2; CDR3 protein: CASSLSRGDIQYF
D gene: NA; CDR3 length: 13; J gene: TRBJ2-7; V gene: TRBV30; CDR3 protein: CAWKEGFSYEQYF
D gene: NA; CDR3 length: 18; J gene: TRBJ1-6; V gene: TRBV7-6; CDR3 protein: CASSLVSAGSSYNSPLHF
D gene: TRBD1; CDR3 length: 14; J gene: TRBJ1-2; V gene: TRBV5-1; CDR3 protein: CASSSRQGYDGYTF
D gene: TRBD1; CDR3 length: 17; J gene: TRBJ2-1; V gene: TRBV4-1; CDR3 protein: CASSQDRQGANYNEQFF
D gene: TRBD1; CDR3 length: 14; J gene: TRBJ1-2; V gene: TRBV7-9; CDR3 protein: CSSSPRQGARGYTF
D gene: NA; CDR3 length: 17; J gene: TRBJ2-7; V gene: TRBV18; CDR3 protein: CASSPLETQGFTYEQYF
D gene: NA; CDR3 length: 20; J gene: TRBJ2-3; V gene: TRBV29-1; CDR3 protein: CSAQSRETDDRGLSTDTQYF
D gene: TRBD2; CDR3 length: 15; J gene: TRBJ2-7; V gene: TRBV27; CDR3 protein: CASSPRGDNYYEQYF
D gene: NA; CDR3 length: 14; J gene: TRBJ2-7; V gene: TRBV7-8; CDR3 protein: CASSLDRPPGEQYF